One sample yielded the 12 T cell receptor beta chains listed below, sequenced in a study of cytomegalovirus exposure and HLA in healthy donors. The PCR had 60 Vbeta and 13 Jbeta primers. The table came from immunoSEQ multiplex PCR; TCRdb's copy has only in-frame clones and leaves some out. This table has 200,000 to 250,000 clones, around 80% appearing once. The sequenced sample was PBMCs. The receptors were gathered from a middle-aged man in good health and CMV-seronegative.

The V and J genes are TRBV30 and TRBJ1-2; D may be TRBD1 (5 bases). Trimming removed 1 base at V and 8 bases at J, with 5 bases between. The CDR3 contains 10 residues. CDR1 and CDR2 (germline): GTSNPN, SVGIG (reference sequence). CDR3 amino acids: CAWSEGGYTF. CDR3 sequence (DNA): TGTGCCTGGAGTGAGGGGGGCTACACCTTC.

V usage is TRBV6-5 and J usage is TRBJ2-3, with a weak D call TRBD2 (6 bases). Germline V gene data show CDR1 as MNHEY and CDR2 as SVGAGI. This CDR3 contains 16 residues. Trimming took off 0 bases at V and 5 bases at J, with 15 bases between the two ends. The CDR3 DNA reads TGTGCCAGCAGTTACTCGAACGGGGGTTCCGGAGATACGCAGTATTTT. Translation: CASSYSNGGSGDTQYF.

The genes are TRBV6-6 and TRBJ2-1, with 11 bases matching TRBD2. There are 16 residues in the CDR3. V was clipped by 7 bases and J by 7 bases; unmatched bases: 12. CDR1 is MNHNY, CDR2 SVGAGI, per germline (reference sequence). CDR3 residues: CASTDSGRARDNEQFF. CDR3 in DNA: TGTGCCAGCACCGATAGCGGGAGGGCTCGCGATAATGAGCAGTTCTTC.

Here the CDR3 reads CASRAGTGGFTDTQYF. The CDR3 nucleotides are TGTGCCAGCAGGGCCGGGACAGGGGGCTTCACAGATACGCAGTATTTT. The J gene is TRBJ2-3, the V gene TRBV5-6; 12 bases are a match to TRBD1. The V and J ends lost 5 bases and 2 bases, in that order; junction bases with no gene match: 6. The germline CDR1 and CDR2 sequences are SGHDT and YYEEEE. This CDR3 is 16 amino acids long.

V gene TRBV7-9 combines with J gene TRBJ2-1; tentative D call: TRBD1 (7 bases). The V gene lost 5 bases and the J gene lost 8 bases, with 16 bases spanning the gap. This CDR3 is 14 amino acids long. Germline V gene sequence: CDR1 SEHNR, CDR2 FQNEAQ (reference sequence). CDR3 sequence (DNA): TGTGCCAGCAGCCAAAGTGTCAGGGGGGATGAGCAGTTCTTC. This sequence encodes CASSQSVRGDEQFF. Together with reference TRBV7-9 and TRBJ2-1, the CDR3 gives the full variable domain: DTGVSQNPRHKITKRGQNVTFRCDPISEHNRLYWYRQTLGQGPEFLTYFQNEAQLEKSRLLSDRFSAERPKGSFSTLEIQRTEQGDSAMYLCASSQSVRGDEQFFGPGTRLTVL.

The V call is TRBV28, the J call TRBJ2-3; 7 bases agree with TRBD1. V lost 5 bases, J lost 3 bases, and 14 bases stayed unmatched. Germline CDR1 reads MDHEN; CDR2 reads SYDVKM. The CDR3 runs to 17 residues. Here the CDR3 reads CASSLGQVPVATDTQYF. The CDR3 DNA follows: TGTGCCAGCAGTCTTGGACAGGTTCCTGTAGCGACAGATACGCAGTATTTT.

This clone was detected only a few times. This sequence joins TRBV7-8 and TRBJ2-1, with 14 bases identical to TRBD2. Trimming took 5 bases from V and 11 from J; bases not matched to a gene: 8. CDR3 length equals 15 residues. The germline V gene encodes CDR1 SGHVS and CDR2 FQNEAQ. CDR3: CASSQAGTSGSQQFF. The CDR3, as DNA: TGTGCCAGCAGCCAGGCCGGGACTAGCGGGAGTCAGCAGTTCTTC.

The rearrangement uses TRBV15 and TRBJ2-5, with 7 bases identical to TRBD1. CDR1 is LNHNV, CDR2 YYDKDF, per germline (reference sequence). The CDR3 loop spans 14 amino acids. With V trimmed by 0 bases and J by 4 bases, 2 bases remained unmatched. The CDR3 DNA reads TGTGCCACCAGCAGAGAGACAGGGTCAGAGACCCAGTACTTC. Protein sequence: CATSRETGSETQYF.

The chain has TRBV7-2 and TRBJ2-7; 8 nucleotides align to TRBD2. The CDR3 sequence is 17 residues long. Germline-derived CDR1 and CDR2 are SGHTA and FQGNSA. The V segment lost 2 bases and the J segment 0 bases; nucleotides outside the gene matches: 9. CDR3 region: CASSLPRGGGSSYEQYF. DNA of the CDR3: TGTGCCAGCAGCTTACCCCGGGGGGGCGGGAGCTCCTACGAGCAGTACTTC.

The chain links TRBV10-3 to TRBJ2-2, with no clear D. V was trimmed by 0 bases and J by 6 bases, leaving 14 bases between them. The CDR3 is made up of 16 amino acids. The germline CDR1 and CDR2 sequences are ENHRY and SYGVKD. The CDR3 bases are TGTGCCATCAGTGAGTCTAACGCAGGATCGGCCGGGGAGCTGTTTTTT. Residues: CAISESNAGSAGELFF.

The V gene is TRBV5-4, the J gene TRBJ2-7; 8 bases align to TRBD2. Germline lookup yields CDR1 SGHNT and CDR2 YYREEE (reference sequence). There are 15 residues in the CDR3. V dropped 2 bases and J dropped 5; count of bases not matched to a gene: 9. CDR3 residues: CASSFQAGVRDEQYF. For the CDR3, the DNA is TGTGCCAGCAGCTTTCAAGCGGGAGTACGAGACGAGCAGTACTTC. Full variable domain (outside the CDR3, taken from reference TRBV5-4 and TRBJ2-7): ETGVTQSPTHLIKTRGQQVTLRCSSQSGHNTVSWYQQALGQGPQFIFQYYREEENGRGNFPPRFSGLQFPNYSSELNVNALELDDSALYLCASSFQAGVRDEQYFGPGTRLTVT.

The genes are TRBV30 and TRBJ2-7, with D possibly TRBD1 on 5 matching bases. In germline, CDR1 is GTSNPN, CDR2 SVGIG (reference sequence). The V end lost 7 bases, the J end lost 0 bases, and 10 bases lay between the germline ends. This CDR3 is 12 amino acids long. The CDR3 bases are TGTGCCTTCAGGGTGGACTCCTACGAGCAGTACTTC. Translated, it gives CAFRVDSYEQYF.